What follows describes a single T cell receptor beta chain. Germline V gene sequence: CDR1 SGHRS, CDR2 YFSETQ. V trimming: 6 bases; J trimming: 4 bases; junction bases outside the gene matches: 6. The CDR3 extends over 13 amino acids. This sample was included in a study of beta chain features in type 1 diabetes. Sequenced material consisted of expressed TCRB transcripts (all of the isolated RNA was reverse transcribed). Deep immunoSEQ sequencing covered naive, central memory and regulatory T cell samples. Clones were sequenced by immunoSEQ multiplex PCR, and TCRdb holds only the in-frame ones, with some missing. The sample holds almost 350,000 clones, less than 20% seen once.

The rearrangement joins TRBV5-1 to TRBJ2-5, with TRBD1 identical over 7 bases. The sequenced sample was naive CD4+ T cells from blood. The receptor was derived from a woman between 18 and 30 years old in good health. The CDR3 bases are TGCGCCAGCACGAGACAGGGTGTAGAGACCCAGTACTTC. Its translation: CASTRQGVETQYF.